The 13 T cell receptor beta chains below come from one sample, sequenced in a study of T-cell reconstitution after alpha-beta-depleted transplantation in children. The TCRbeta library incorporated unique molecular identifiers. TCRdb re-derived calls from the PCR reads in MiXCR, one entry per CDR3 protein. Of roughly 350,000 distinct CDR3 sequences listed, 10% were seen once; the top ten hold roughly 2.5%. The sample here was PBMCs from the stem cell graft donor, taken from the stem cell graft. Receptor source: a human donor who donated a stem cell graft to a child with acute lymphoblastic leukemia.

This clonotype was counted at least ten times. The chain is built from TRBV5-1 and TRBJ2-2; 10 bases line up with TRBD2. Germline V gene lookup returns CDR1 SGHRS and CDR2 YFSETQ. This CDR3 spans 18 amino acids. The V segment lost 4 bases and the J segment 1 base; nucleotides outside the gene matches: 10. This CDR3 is CASSPGTSETWNTGELFF. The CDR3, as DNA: TGCGCCAGCAGCCCCGGGACTAGCGAGACCTGGAACACCGGGGAGCTGTTTTTT.

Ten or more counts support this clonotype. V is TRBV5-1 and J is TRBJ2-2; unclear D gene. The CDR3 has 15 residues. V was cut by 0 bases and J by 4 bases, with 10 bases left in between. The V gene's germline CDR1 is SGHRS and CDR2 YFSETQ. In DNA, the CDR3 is TGCGCCAGCAGCTTGGGGGGTAGCCTCACCGGGGAGCTGTTTTTT. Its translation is CASSLGGSLTGELFF.

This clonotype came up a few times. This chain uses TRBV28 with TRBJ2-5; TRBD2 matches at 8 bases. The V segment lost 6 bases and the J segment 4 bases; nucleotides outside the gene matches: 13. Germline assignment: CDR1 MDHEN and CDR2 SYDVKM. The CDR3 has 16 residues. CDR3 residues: CASRASGAGARETQYF. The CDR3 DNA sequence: TGTGCCAGCAGGGCCAGTGGAGCGGGAGCGCGAGAGACCCAGTACTTC.

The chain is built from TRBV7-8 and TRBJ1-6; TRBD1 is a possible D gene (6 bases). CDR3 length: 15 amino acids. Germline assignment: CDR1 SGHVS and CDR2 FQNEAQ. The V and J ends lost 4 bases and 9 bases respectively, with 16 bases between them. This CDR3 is CASSWSWGGGSPLHF. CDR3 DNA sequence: TGTGCCAGCAGCTGGAGTTGGGGGGGCGGTTCACCCCTCCACTTT.

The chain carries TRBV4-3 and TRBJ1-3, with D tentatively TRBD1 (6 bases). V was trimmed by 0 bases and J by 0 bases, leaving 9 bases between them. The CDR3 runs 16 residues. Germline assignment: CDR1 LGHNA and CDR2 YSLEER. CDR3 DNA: TGCGCCAGCAGCCAAGATCGACAGGACTCTGGAAACACCATATATTTT. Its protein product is CASSQDRQDSGNTIYF.

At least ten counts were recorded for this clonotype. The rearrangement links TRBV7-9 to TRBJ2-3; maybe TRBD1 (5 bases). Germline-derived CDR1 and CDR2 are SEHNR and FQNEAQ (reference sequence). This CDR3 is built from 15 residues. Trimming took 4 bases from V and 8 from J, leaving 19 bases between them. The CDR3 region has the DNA TGTGCCAGCAGCTCAAGCGTCGCAGGGTGGGTTACGCAGTATTTT. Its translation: CASSSSVAGWVTQYF.

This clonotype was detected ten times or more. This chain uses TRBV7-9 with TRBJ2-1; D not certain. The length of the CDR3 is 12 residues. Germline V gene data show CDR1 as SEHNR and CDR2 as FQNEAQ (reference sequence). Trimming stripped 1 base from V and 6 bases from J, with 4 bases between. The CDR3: CASSLVINEQFF. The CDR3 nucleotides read TGTGCCAGCAGCTTAGTGATCAATGAGCAGTTCTTC.

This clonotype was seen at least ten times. Here the CDR3 DNA reads TGTGCCACCAGCATGCAGCTAGCGGCTAGCACAGATACGCAGTATTTT. This codes for CATSMQLAASTDTQYF. This sequence joins TRBV15 and TRBJ2-3; TRBD2 matches 7 bases. V was clipped by 4 bases and J by 0 bases; unmatched bases: 7. Germline V gene lookup returns CDR1 LNHNV and CDR2 YYDKDF (reference sequence). This CDR3 is 16 amino acids long. Drawing the rest from reference TRBV15 and TRBJ2-3, the complete variable domain is DAMVIQNPRYQVTQFGKPVTLSCSQTLNHNVMYWYQQKSSQAPKLLFHYYDKDFNNEADTPDNFQSRRPNTSFCFLDIRSPGLGDTAMYLCATSMQLAASTDTQYFGPGTRLTVL.

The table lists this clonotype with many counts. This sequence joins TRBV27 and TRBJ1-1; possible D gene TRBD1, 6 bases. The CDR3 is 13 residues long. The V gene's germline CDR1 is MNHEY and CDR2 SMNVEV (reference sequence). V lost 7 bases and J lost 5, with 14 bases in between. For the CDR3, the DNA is TGTGCCAGCATTGGGGGCACGAGGACTGAAGCTTTCTTT. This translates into CASIGGTRTEAFF.

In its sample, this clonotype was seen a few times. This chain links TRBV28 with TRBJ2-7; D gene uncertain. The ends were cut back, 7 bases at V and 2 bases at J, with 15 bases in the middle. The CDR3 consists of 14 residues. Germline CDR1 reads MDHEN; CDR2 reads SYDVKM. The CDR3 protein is CASNQMGGTYEQYF. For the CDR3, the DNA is TGTGCCAGCAATCAAATGGGCGGAACCTACGAGCAGTACTTC.

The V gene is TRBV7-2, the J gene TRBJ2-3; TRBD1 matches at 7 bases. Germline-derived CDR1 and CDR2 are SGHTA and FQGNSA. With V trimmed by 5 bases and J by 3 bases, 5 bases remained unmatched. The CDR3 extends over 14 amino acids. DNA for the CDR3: TGTGCCAGCAGCAAAAGGGACAGAACAGATACGCAGTATTTT. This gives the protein CASSKRDRTDTQYF. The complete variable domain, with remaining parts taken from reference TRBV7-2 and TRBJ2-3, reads GAGVSQSPSNKVTEKGKDVELRCDPISGHTALYWYRQSLGQGLEFLIYFQGNSAPDKSGLPSDRFSAERTGGSVSTLTIQRTQQEDSAVYLCASSKRDRTDTQYFGPGTRLTVL.

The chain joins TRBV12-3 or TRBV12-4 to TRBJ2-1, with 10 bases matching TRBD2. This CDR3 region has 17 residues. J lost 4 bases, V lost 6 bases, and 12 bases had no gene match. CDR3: CASRPQEAGGPYNEQFF. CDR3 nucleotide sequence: TGTGCCAGCAGACCACAAGAAGCGGGAGGGCCTTACAATGAGCAGTTCTTC.

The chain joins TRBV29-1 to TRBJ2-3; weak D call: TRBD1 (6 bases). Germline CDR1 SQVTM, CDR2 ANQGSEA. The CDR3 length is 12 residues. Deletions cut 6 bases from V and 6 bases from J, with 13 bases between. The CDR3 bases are TGCAGCGTCGCACAGGGTCTGGATACGCAGTATTTT. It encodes CSVAQGLDTQYF.